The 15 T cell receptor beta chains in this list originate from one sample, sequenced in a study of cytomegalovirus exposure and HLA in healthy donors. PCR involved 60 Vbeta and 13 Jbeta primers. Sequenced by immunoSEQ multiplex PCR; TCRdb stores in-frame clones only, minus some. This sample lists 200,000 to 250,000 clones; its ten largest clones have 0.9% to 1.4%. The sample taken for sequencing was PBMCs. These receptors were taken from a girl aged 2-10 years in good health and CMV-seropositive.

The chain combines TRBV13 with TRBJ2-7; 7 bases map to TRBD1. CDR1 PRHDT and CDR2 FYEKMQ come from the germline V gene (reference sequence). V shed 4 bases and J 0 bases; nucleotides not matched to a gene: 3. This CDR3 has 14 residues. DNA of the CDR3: TGTGCCAGCAGCTCCAGACAGGGCTCCTACGAGCAGTACTTC. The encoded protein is CASSSRQGSYEQYF.

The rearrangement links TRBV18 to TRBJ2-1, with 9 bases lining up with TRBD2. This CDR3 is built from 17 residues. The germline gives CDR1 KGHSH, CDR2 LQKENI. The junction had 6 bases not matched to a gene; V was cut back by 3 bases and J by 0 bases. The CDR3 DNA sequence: TGTGCCAGCTCACCCCTACGACTAGCGGACTCCTACAATGAGCAGTTCTTC. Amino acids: CASSPLRLADSYNEQFF.

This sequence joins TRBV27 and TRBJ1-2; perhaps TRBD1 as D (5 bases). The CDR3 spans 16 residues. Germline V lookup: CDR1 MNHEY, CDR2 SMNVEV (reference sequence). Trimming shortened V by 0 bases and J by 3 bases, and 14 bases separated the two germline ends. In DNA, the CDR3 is TGTGCCAGCAGTTTATCGCGGGGGTTGTATCACTATGGCTACACCTTC. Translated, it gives CASSLSRGLYHYGYTF.

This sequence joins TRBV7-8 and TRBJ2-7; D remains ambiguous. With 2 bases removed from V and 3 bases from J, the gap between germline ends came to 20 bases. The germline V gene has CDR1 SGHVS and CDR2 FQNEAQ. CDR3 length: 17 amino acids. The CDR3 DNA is TGTGCCAGCAGCTTACATCCGTCCGGCCAGAGACACTACGAGCAGTACTTC. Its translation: CASSLHPSGQRHYEQYF.

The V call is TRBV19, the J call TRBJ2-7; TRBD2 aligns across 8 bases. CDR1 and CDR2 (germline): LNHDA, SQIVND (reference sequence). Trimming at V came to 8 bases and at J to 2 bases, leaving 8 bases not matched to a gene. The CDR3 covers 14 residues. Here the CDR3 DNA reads TGTGCCAGTTGCCCCCGGGGGGGGGCCTACGAGCAGTACTTC. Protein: CASCPRGGAYEQYF.

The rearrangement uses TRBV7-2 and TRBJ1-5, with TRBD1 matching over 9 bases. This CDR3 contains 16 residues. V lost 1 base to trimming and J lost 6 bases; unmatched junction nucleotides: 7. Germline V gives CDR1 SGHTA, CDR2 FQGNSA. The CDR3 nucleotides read TGTGCCAGCAGCTTAGACGGACAGGGGTTTACTCAGCCCCAGCATTTT. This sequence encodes CASSLDGQGFTQPQHF.

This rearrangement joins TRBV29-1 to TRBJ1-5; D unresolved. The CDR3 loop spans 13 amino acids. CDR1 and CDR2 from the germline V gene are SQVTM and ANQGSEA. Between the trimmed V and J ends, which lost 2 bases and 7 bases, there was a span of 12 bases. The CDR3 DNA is TGCAGCGTTGAATTGGCGGAGAACCAGCCCCAGCATTTT. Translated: CSVELAENQPQHF.

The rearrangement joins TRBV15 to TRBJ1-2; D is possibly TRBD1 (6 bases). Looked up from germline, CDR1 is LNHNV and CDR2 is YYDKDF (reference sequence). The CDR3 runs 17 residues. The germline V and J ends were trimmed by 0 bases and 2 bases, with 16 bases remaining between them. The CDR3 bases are TGTGCCACCAGCAGAGATAATTTGCCGGACAGCAACTATGGCTACACCTTC. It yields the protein CATSRDNLPDSNYGYTF. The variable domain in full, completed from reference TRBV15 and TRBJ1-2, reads DAMVIQNPRYQVTQFGKPVTLSCSQTLNHNVMYWYQQKSSQAPKLLFHYYDKDFNNEADTPDNFQSRRPNTSFCFLDIRSPGLGDTAMYLCATSRDNLPDSNYGYTFGSGTRLTVV.

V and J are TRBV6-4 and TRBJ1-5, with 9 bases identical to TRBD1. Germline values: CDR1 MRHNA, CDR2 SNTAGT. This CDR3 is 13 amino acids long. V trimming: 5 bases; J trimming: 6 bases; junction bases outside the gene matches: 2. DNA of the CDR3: TGTGCCAGCAGTACAGGGGGCGGTCAGCCCCAGCATTTT. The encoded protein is CASSTGGGQPQHF.

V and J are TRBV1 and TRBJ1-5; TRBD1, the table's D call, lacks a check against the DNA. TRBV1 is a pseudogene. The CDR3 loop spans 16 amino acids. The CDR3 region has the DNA TGCACCAGCAGCCAAGGGGACAGGGGGAGAAATCAGCCCCAGCATTTT. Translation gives CTSSQGDRGRNQPQHF.

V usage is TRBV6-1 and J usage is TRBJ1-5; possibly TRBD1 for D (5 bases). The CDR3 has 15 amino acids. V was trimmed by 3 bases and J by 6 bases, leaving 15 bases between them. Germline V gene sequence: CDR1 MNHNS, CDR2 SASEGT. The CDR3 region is CASSDMGGPGQPQHF. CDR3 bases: TGTGCCAGCAGTGACATGGGGGGACCGGGTCAGCCCCAGCATTTT.

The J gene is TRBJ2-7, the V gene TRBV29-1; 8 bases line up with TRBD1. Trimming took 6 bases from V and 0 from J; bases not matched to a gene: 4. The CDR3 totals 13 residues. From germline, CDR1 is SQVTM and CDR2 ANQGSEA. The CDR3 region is CSVRQGISYEQYF. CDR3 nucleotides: TGCAGCGTGAGACAGGGGATCTCCTACGAGCAGTACTTC.

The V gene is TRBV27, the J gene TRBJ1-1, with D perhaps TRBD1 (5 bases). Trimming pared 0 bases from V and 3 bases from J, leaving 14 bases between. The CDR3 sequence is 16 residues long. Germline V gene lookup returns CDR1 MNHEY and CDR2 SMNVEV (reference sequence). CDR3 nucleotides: TGTGCCAGCAGTTTATCCGCCAGGCGGGGGGACACTGAAGCTTTCTTT. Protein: CASSLSARRGDTEAFF.

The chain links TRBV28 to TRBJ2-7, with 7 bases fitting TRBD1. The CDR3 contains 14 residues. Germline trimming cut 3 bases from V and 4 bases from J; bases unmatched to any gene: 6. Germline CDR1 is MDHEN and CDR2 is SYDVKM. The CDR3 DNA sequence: TGTGCCAGCAGTTTGATAGGGGGCGGGTACGAGCAGTACTTC. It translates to CASSLIGGGYEQYF.

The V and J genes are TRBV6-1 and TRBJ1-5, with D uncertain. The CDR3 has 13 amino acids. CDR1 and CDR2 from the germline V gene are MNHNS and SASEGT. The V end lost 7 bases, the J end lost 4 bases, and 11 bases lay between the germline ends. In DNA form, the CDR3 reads TGTGCCAGCACGGCGGGATCAAATCAGCCCCAGCATTTT. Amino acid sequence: CASTAGSNQPQHF.